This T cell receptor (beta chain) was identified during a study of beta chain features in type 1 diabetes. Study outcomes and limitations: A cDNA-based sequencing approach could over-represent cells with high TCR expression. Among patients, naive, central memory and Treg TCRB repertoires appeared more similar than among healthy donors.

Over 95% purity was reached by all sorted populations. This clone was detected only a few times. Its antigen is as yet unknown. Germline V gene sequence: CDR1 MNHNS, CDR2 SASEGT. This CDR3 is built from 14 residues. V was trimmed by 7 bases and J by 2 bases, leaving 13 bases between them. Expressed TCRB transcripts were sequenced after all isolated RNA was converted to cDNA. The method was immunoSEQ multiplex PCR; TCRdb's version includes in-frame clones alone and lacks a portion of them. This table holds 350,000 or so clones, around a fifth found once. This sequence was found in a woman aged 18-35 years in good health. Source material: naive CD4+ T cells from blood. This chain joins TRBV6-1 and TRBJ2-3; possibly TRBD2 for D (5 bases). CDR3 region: CASKGAEITDTQYF. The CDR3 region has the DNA TGTGCCAGCAAGGGAGCTGAAATCACAGATACGCAGTATTTT.